The clone carrying this TCR beta chain has a count of ten or more. This CDR3 has 16 residues. Germline assignment: CDR1 SGHDT and CDR2 YYEEEE. J gave up 1 base and V 3 bases, and 8 bases lay outside the gene matches. TCRdb used MiXCR to reprocess the PCR reads, holding one entry per CDR3 protein. The repertoire holds approximately 630,000 distinct CDR3 sequences, with approximately 24% as singletons. The source of the sample is a study of molecular identifiers for immune sequencing clone quantification. The sequencing input was naive CD8+ T cells from blood, with Jurkat cell RNA spiked in. Subset described: FACS-sorted CD8+CD4-CCR7+CD45RA+ naive T cells. The J gene is TRBJ2-5, the V gene TRBV5-6; 8 nucleotides line up with TRBD2. This sequence was found in a human donor in good health. Some libraries in this study had Jurkat cell RNA spiked in. CDR3 region: CASSSRASGFQETQYF. For the CDR3, the DNA is TGTGCCAGCAGCTCGAGGGCTAGCGGGTTCCAAGAGACCCAGTACTTC.